This T cell receptor (beta chain) was captured by sequencing in a study of blood T cell repertoires in COVID-19. Study background: T cells, B-cell-depleted T cells, or PBMCs supplied cDNA or gDNA.

In the original processing: Researchers report that nucleated cell counts were estimated from reference gene primer amplification. Data came from immunoSEQ multiplex PCR; TCRdb stores just in-frame clones and leaves some out. That table is the source of V, J and clone size, and D and trimming were worked out from the DNA. The sample comprises about 190,000 clones, roughly 88% of which are singletons, and less than 8% rests with the top ten. The CDR3 contains 17 residues. The V end lost 5 bases, the J end lost 1 base, and 20 bases lay between the germline ends. In germline, CDR1 is MNHNY, CDR2 SVGAGI (reference sequence).

Input material: peripheral blood. The chain recombines TRBV6-6 with TRBJ1-1; D gene uncertain. This TCR was recovered from a man at least 80 years old with COVID-19, enrolled during active disease. The CDR3 DNA is TGTGCCAGCAGTCCCCGCCCTCTGACGGGGAGGAACACTGAAGCTTTCTTT. This encodes CASSPRPLTGRNTEAFF.